The T cell receptor (beta chain) described here comes from a study of blood T cells in healthy people across ages. The sample holds many counts of this clonotype. The antigen is unknown. The use of a sample-barcoded 5' primer and a J-beta primer mix characterized a second PCR of about 7 to 12 cycles. Sequencing recovered at least 2.5 million CDR3-containing paired-end reads from each sample. TCRdb recomputed calls from the 5' RACE reads with MiXCR, one row per CDR3 protein. The top ten hold 15% to 20% of the sample, which has more than 1 million distinct CDR3 sequences, under 55% seen once. The V gene end was trimmed by 6 bases and the J gene end by 7 bases; junction bases not matched to a gene: 6. The CDR3 spans 14 residues. In terms of origin and age, donors were healthy Caucasian individuals from Russia aged roughly 6 to 100. The study's findings and limits: Per million T cells, the diversity of TCR beta decreased roughly linearly as age advanced.

This receptor was obtained from a woman aged 55-69 years in good health. V is TRBV12-3 or TRBV12-4 and J is TRBJ2-1, with 10 bases matching TRBD1. Material: blood. The CDR3 here is CASSPDRGRNEQFF. The DNA for the CDR3 is TGTGCCAGCAGCCCAGACAGGGGGCGGAATGAGCAGTTCTTC.